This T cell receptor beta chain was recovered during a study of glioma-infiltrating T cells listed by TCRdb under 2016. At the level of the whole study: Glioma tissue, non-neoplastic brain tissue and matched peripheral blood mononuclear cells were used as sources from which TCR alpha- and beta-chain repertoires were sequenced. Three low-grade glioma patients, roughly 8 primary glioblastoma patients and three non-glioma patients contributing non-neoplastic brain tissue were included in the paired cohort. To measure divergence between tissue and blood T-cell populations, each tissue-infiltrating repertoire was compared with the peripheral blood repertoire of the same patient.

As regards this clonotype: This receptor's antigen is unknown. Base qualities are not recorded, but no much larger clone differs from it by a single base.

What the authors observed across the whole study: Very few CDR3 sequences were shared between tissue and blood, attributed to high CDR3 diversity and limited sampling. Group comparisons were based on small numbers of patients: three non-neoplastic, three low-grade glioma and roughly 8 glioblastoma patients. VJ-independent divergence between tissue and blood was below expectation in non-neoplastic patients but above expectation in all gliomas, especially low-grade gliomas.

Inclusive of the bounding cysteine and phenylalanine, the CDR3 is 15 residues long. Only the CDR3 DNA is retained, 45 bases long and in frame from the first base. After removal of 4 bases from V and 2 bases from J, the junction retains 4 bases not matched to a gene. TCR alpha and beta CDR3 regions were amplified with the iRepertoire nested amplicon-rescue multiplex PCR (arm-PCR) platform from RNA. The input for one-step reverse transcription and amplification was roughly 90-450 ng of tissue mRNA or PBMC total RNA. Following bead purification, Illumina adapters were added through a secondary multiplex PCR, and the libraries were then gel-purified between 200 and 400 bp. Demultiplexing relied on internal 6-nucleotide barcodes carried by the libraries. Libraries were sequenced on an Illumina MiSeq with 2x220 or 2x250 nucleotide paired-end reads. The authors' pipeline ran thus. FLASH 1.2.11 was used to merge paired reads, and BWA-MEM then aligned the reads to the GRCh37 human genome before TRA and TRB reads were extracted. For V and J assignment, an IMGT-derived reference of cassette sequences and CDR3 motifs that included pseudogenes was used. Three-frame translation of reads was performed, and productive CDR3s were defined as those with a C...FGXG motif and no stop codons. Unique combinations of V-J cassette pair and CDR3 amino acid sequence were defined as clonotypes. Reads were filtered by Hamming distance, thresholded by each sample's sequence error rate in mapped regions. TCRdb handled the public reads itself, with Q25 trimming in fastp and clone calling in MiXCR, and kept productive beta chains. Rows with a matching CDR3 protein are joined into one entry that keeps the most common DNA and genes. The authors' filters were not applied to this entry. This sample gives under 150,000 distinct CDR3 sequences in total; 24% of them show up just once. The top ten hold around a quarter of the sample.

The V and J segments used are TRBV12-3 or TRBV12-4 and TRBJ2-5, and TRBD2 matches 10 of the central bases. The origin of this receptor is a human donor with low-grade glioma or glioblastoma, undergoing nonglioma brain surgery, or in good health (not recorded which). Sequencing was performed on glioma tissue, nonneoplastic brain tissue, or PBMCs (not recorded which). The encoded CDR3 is CASSYTSGAQETQYF. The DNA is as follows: TGTGCCAGCAGTTACACTAGCGGGGCACAAGAGACCCAGTACTTC.